This T cell receptor (beta chain) came from a study of response to subunit inactivated influenza vaccine. This clonotype was observed a handful of times. Its cognate antigen is unknown. The CDR3 sequence is 21 residues long. Trimming stripped 6 bases from V and 0 bases from J, with 30 bases between. CDR1 is SNHLY and CDR2 is FYNNEI in the germline V gene. TCRdb redid the calling of the RT-PCR reads with MiXCR, one entry per CDR3 protein. The sample contains around 650,000 distinct CDR3 sequences, 15% to 19% of which appear only once. Regarding the study as a whole: New T cells are recruited in small numbers by each seasonal influenza vaccination, according to the authors' suggestion.

The starting material was PBMCs from blood, obtained roughly 13 days after vaccination. This chain uses TRBV2 with TRBJ2-1, with a weak D call TRBD1 (5 bases). This TCR came from a man in his fifties or sixties who received an inactivated influenza vaccine. In nucleotides, the CDR3 is TGTGCCAGCAGGGCCCGCTTGCCAGGGAATTTAGTAGTTTACTCCTACAATGAGCAGTTCTTC. Translated, it gives CASRARLPGNLVVYSYNEQFF. Full variable domain (rest looked up from reference TRBV2 and TRBJ2-1): EPEVTQTPSHQVTQMGQEVILRCVPISNHLYFYWYRQILGQKVEFLVSFYNNEISEKSEIFDDQFSVERPDGSNFTLKIRSTKLEDSAMYFCASRARLPGNLVVYSYNEQFFGPGTRLTVL.